The sequence of this T cell receptor (beta chain) was determined in a study of CD8+CD57+ T cells in acquired aplastic anemia. Remarks on this clonotype: Its cognate antigen is unknown.

General observations from the study: A significant difference in CD8+ Simpson's diversity between patients and controls was not found. Patients shared some 30 CD8+ CDR3 sequences with controls.

Genomic DNA served as template for TCR beta VDJ and CDR3 profiling. A single record per CDR3 protein comes from TCRdb applying MiXCR to the reads. The sample has some 200,000 distinct CDR3 sequences; roughly 35% are singletons. The receptor was isolated from a human donor in good health, serving as a control. Material: sorted CD4+, CD8+, or CD8+CD57+ T cells (not recorded which) from PBMCs.

CDR3 in amino acids: CASYVGLAVGGETQYF. The CDR3 region has the DNA TGTGCCAGCTACGTGGGACTAGCGGTTGGGGGAGAGACCCAGTACTTC. The gene calls are TRBV2 and TRBJ2-5, with 11 bases that match TRBD2. Trimming took 8 bases from V and 4 from J; bases not matched to a gene: 12. Germline V gives CDR1 SNHLY, CDR2 FYNNEI. The CDR3 is 16 residues long.